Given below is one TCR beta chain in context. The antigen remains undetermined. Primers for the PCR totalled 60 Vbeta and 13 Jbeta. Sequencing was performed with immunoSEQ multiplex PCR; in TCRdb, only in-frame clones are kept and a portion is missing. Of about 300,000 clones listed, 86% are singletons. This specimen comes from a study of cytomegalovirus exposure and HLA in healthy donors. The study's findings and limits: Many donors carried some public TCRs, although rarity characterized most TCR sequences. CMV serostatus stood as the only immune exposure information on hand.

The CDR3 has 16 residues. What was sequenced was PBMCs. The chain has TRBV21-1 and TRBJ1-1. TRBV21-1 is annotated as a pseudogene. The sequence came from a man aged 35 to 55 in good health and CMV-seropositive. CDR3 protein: CASSKVGGAGNTEAFF. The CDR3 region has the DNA TGTGCCAGCAGCAAAGTGGGGGGGGCAGGGAACACTGAAGCTTTCTTT.